This T cell receptor (beta chain) was retrieved from a study of OX40 agonist ivuxolimab in advanced cancers. This table comes from immunoSEQ multiplex PCR, and its TCRdb copy is limited to in-frame clones, with some not included. The sample contains about 82,000 clones, roughly nine tenths of which appear only once. Details on this clone: What it binds is unknown.

The germline V and J ends were trimmed by 3 bases and 0 bases, with 7 bases remaining between them. The CDR3 is 15 amino acids. CDR1 and CDR2 from the germline V gene are SGHRS and YFSETQ. Study observations and caveats: In CD8+ T cells, expanded clones were on average more numerous than in CD4+.

The sample in question was CD4+ or CD8+ T cells sorted from blood, obtained in a trial of the OX40 agonist ivuxolimab. V gene TRBV5-1 combines with J gene TRBJ2-6, with D uncertain. The TCR originated in an adult with an advanced solid tumor such as melanoma, head and neck, liver or kidney cancer. In DNA form, the CDR3 reads TGCGCCAGCAGCTGGAAGGTCTCTGGGGCCAACGTCCTGACTTTC. This sequence encodes CASSWKVSGANVLTF.